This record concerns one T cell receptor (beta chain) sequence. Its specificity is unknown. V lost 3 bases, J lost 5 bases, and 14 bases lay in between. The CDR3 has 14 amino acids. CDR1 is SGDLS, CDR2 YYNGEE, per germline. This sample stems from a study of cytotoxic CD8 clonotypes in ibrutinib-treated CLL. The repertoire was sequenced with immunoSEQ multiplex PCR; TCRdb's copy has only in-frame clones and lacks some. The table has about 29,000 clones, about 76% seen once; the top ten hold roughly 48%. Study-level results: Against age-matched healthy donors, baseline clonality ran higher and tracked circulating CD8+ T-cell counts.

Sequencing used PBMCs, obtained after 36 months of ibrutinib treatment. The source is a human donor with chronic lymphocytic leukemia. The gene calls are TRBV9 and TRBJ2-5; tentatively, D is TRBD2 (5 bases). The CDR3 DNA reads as TGTGCCAGCAGCGCCCTGAAGGGCGGGGAGACCCAGTACTTC. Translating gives CASSALKGGETQYF.